This T cell receptor beta chain appears in the sequencing data of a study of blood T cell repertoires in COVID-19. About the study: The cDNA or gDNA used as material had been derived from T cells, B-cell-depleted T cells, or PBMCs.

Clones were sequenced by immunoSEQ multiplex PCR, and TCRdb holds only the in-frame ones, with some missing. Found here are tens of thousands of clones, 80% to 90% of them singletons; the top ten hold under 1.5%. Germline lookup yields CDR1 SGHNT and CDR2 YENEEA. This CDR3 has 14 amino acids. The V gene lost 8 bases and the J gene lost 4 bases, with 17 bases spanning the gap. This sequence joins TRBV11-3 and TRBJ1-2; D uncertain. The sequence derives from a man aged 55 to 70 with acute or convalescent COVID-19. Sample: peripheral blood. CDR3 residues: CASFERSESYGYTF. DNA of the CDR3: TGTGCCAGCTTTGAGAGGTCAGAGAGCTATGGCTACACCTTC.